This T cell receptor beta chain is drawn from a study of shared clonotypes between healthy human individuals. Looking at the study overall: The plates for each donor numbered three CD4 naive, three CD4 memory, two CD8 naive and one CD8 memory.

The J segment lost 3 bases and the V segment lost 4 bases, leaving 6 bases of the junction unmatched. This CDR3 region has 15 residues. CDR1 and CDR2 (germline): SNHLY, FYNNEI. Every immunoSEQ plate was one replicate of a subset's evenly spread DNA. The assay was immunoSEQ multiplex PCR, and TCRdb's table has in-frame clones only and misses some. The sample holds about 2.4 million clones, 93% seen once. This clone appeared a few times. The chain recombines TRBV2 with TRBJ1-5; the match to TRBD1 covers 7 bases. The receptor was isolated from a man between 18 and 29 years old in good health. Some clones in this sample may be carry-over from other donors' samples. Sequencing was done on a sample of naive CD4+ T cells from PBMCs. As for subset: CD45RA+ positively selected. The DNA for the CDR3 is TGTGCCAGCAGTGGGAGGGGACAGCACAATCAGCCCCAGCATTTT. Translated: CASSGRGQHNQPQHF.